This TCR beta chain was captured by sequencing in a study of blood T cell repertoires in COVID-19. The protocol was immunoSEQ multiplex PCR, while the TCRdb copy is restricted to in-frame clones and leaves out a portion. The sample carries 150,000 to 200,000 clones, around 90% recorded once. J was trimmed by 4 bases and V by 7 bases; bases with no gene match: 10. The CDR3 covers 15 residues. This TCR came from a woman in her forties or fifties with acute or convalescent COVID-19. The chain links TRBV23-1 to TRBJ1-5; 7 bases match TRBD1. TRBV23-1 is labeled an ORF, and its function is uncertain. Sequenced sample: peripheral blood. CDR3 sequence: CASIHPGQQNQPQHF. In DNA form, the CDR3 reads TGCGCCAGCATTCATCCGGGACAGCAAAATCAGCCCCAGCATTTT.